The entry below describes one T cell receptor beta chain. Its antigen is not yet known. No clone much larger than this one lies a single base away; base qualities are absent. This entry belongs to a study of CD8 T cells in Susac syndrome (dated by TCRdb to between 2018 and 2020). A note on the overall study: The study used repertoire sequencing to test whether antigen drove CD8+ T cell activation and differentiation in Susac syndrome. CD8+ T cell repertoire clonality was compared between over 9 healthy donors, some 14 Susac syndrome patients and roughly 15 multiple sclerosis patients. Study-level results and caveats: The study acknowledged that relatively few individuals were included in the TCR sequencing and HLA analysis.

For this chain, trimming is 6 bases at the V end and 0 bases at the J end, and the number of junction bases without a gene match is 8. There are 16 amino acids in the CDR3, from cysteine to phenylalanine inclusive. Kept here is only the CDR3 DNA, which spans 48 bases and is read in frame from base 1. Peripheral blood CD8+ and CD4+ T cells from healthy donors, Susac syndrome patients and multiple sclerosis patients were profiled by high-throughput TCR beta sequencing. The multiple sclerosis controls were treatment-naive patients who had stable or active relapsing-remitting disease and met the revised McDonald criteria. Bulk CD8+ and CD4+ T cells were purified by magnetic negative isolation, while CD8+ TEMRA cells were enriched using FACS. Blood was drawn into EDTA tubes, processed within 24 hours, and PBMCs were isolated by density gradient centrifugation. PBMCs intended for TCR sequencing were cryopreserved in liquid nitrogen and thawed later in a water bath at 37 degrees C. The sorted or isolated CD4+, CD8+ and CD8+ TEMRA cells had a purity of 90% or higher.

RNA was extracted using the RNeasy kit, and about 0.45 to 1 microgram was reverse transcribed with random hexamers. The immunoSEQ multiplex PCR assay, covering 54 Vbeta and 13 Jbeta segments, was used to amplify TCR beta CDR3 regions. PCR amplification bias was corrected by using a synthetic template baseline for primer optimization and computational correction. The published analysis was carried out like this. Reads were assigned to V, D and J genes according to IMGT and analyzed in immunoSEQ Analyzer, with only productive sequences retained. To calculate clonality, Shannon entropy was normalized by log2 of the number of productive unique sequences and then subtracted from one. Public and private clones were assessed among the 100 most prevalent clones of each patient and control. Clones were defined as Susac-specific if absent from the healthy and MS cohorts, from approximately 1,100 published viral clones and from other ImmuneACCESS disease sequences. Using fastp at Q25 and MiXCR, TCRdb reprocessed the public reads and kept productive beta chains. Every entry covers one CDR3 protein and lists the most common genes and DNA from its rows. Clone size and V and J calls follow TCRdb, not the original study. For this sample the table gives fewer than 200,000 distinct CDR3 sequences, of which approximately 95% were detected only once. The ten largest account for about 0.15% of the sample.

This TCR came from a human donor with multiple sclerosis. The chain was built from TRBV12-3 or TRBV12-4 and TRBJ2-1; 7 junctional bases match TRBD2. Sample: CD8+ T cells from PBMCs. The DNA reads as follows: TGTGCCAGCAGCCAACTAGCGATGAGCTCCTACAATGAGCAGTTCTTC. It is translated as CASSQLAMSSYNEQFF.